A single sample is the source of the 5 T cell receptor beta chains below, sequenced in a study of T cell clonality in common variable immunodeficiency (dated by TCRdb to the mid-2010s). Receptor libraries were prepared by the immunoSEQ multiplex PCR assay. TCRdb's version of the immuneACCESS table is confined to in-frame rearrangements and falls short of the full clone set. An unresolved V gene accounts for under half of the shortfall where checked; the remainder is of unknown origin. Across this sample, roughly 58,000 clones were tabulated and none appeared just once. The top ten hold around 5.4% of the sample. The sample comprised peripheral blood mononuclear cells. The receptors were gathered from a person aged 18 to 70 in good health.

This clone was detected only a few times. The sequenced CDR3 bases are TGTGCCAGCAGCCGTTGGACTAGTGGCTCCTACGAG. Translation: CASSRWTSGSYE. The whole CDR3 sequence reads CASSRWTSGSYEQYF. The rearrangement links TRBV2 to TRBJ2-7; 7 bases are shared with TRBD2. The read finishes 3 residues shy of the CDR3 end, and the germline J gene is used to complete it. V lost 6 bases to trimming and J lost 0 bases; unmatched junction nucleotides: 8. The CDR3 loop spans 15 amino acids. Germline V lookup: CDR1 SNHLY, CDR2 FYNNEI.

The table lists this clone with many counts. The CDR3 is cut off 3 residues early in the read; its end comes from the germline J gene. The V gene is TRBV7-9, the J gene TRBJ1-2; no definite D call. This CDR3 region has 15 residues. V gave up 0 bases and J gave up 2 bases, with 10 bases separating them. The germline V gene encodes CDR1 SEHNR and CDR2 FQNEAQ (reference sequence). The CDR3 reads CASSLALTANYGYTF. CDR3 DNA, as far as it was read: TGTGCCAGCAGCTTAGCGTTAACAGCAAACTATGGC.

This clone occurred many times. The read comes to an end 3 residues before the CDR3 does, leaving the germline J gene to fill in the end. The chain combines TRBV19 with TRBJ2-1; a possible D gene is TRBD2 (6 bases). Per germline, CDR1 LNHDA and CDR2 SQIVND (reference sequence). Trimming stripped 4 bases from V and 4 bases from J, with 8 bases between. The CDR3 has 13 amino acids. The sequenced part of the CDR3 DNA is TGTGCCAGTAGTACTCGGGGGTACAATGAG. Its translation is CASSTRGYNE. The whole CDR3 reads CASSTRGYNEQFF. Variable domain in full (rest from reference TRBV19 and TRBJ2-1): DGGITQSPKYLFRKEGQNVTLSCEQNLNHDAMYWYRQDPGQGLRLIYYSQIVNDFQKGDIAEGYSVSREKKESFPLTVTSAQKNPTAFYLCASSTRGYNEQFFGPGTRLTVL.

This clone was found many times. CDR3 DNA, as far as it was read: TGCGCCAGCAGCTTGGCCACAGGGGTCGGAAACACC. It translates to CASSLATGVGNT. In full, the CDR3 is CASSLATGVGNTIYF. The V call is TRBV5-1, the J call TRBJ1-3, with 7 bases matching TRBD1. The CDR3 extends 3 residues past the end of the read, so its final part is completed from the germline J gene. The V and J ends lost 0 bases and 4 bases, in that order; junction bases with no gene match: 4. The CDR3 consists of 15 residues. From germline, CDR1 is SGHRS and CDR2 YFSETQ.

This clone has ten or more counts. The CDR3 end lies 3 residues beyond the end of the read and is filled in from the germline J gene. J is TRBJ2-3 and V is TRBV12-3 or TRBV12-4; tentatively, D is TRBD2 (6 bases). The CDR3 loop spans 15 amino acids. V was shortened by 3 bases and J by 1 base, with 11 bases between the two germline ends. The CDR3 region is CASSFARGRTDTQYF. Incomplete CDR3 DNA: TGTGCCAGCAGTTTCGCGCGGGGCCGCACAGATACG.